This TCR beta chain was documented in a study of blood T cell repertoires in COVID-19. Germline V gene data show CDR1 as KGHDR and CDR2 as SFDVKD. CDR3 length: 14 amino acids. V dropped 3 bases and J dropped 3 bases, with 10 bases sitting between them. Participants were aged 18 to 89 years from around 25 US areas. Worth noting for this clone: This sample includes further DNA sequences coding for the same CDR3.

Per the original methods: Nucleated cell number was recorded as an estimate derived from reference gene primer amplification. Method: immunoSEQ multiplex PCR; TCRdb's copy keeps in-frame clones and lacks some. The V and J calls and clone size are taken from that table; D and trimming were inferred from the DNA. Of a few hundred thousand clones detected, 70% to 90% appear once; the ten largest clones hold more than 2%. The chain has TRBV24-1 and TRBJ1-2, with D unclear. This sequence originates from a man aged 25 to 40 who had recovered from COVID-19. Sequenced material: PBMCs or T cells enriched from blood (not recorded which). DNA for the CDR3: TGTGCCACCAGTGATGGCGGGCTGGACTATGGCTACACCTTC. Its protein product is CATSDGGLDYGYTF.